A single sample gave rise to the 18 T cell receptor beta chains below, sequenced in a study of T cell responses to AZD1222 COVID-19 vaccine. The assay was immunoSEQ multiplex PCR, and TCRdb's table has in-frame clones only and misses some. The table shows some 100,000 clones, with around 90% occurring only once. The specimen was peripheral blood, collected on day 0 of AZD1222 vaccination. The receptors were sampled from an adult in good health.

The chain is built from TRBV5-4 and TRBJ1-1; no definite D call. Trimming shortened V by 2 bases and J by 1 base, and 12 bases separated the two germline ends. CDR1 and CDR2 (germline): SGHNT, YYREEE (reference sequence). The length of the CDR3 is 15 residues. Written as DNA, the CDR3 is TGTGCCAGCAGCTTCCCCGGGTATAGGAACACTGAAGCTTTCTTT. This encodes CASSFPGYRNTEAFF. The variable domain in full, completed from reference TRBV5-4 and TRBJ1-1, reads ETGVTQSPTHLIKTRGQQVTLRCSSQSGHNTVSWYQQALGQGPQFIFQYYREEENGRGNFPPRFSGLQFPNYSSELNVNALELDDSALYLCASSFPGYRNTEAFFGQGTRLTVV.

This chain links TRBV7-9 with TRBJ2-3; D is perhaps TRBD2 (6 bases). CDR3 size: 15 residues. Per the germline V gene, CDR1 is SEHNR and CDR2 is FQNEAQ (reference sequence). V was shortened by 2 bases and J by 3 bases, with 12 bases between the two germline ends. CDR3 nucleotides: TGTGCCAGCAGCTTAAGGCTAGCGTTAACAGATACGCAGTATTTT. Encoded protein: CASSLRLALTDTQYF.

This sequence joins TRBV20-1 and TRBJ2-7; 8 bases are a match to TRBD2. The V gene's germline CDR1 is DFQATT and CDR2 SNEGSKA (reference sequence). The CDR3 length is 11 residues. The CDR3, as DNA: TGCAGCGGGAGGGGCGGCAGCGAGCAGTACTTC. It codes for CSGRGGSEQYF.

This chain joins TRBV6-2 or TRBV6-3 and TRBJ2-7; 7 bases are shared with TRBD1. Germline CDR1 reads MNHEY; CDR2 reads SVGEGT. V shed 0 bases, J shed 1 base, and the junction held 6 bases outside the gene matches. The CDR3 has 16 residues. DNA of the CDR3: TGTGCCAGCAGTTACTCGGGCAGGGGGTGGTCCTACGAGCAGTACTTC. Translation: CASSYSGRGWSYEQYF.

The chain uses TRBV3-1 (or the pseudogene TRBV3-2) and TRBJ2-1; the match to TRBD2 covers 7 bases. The germline CDR1 and CDR2 sequences are LGHDT and YNNKEL (reference sequence). This CDR3 has 13 residues. Losses at the gene ends were 0 bases for V and 11 bases for J; bases not matched to a gene: 4. This CDR3 reads CASSQDRLAKQFF. CDR3 bases: TGTGCCAGCAGCCAAGACCGACTAGCTAAGCAGTTCTTC.

J is TRBJ2-5 and V is TRBV3-1 (or the pseudogene TRBV3-2); possibly TRBD1 for D (8 bases). CDR3 length: 15 amino acids. V lost 4 bases, J lost 5 bases, and 17 bases lay in between. CDR1 and CDR2 from the germline V gene are LGHDT and YNNKEL (reference sequence). CDR3 DNA: TGTGCCAGCAGCCTGCAGGGGGCGCGGGGGGAGACCCAGTACTTC. Amino acids: CASSLQGARGETQYF.

This clone appeared a few times. CDR3 in amino acids: CASSFGQSYEQYF. In DNA, the CDR3 is TGTGCCAGCAGTTTTGGACAGTCCTACGAGCAGTACTTC. This chain connects TRBV5-6 to TRBJ2-7; D may be TRBD1 (6 bases). This CDR3 has 13 amino acids. V lost 5 bases, J lost 1 base, and 10 bases lay in between. Germline V CDR1 and CDR2: SGHDT, YYEEEE.

V and J are TRBV6-1 and TRBJ1-3; D ambiguous. V was cut by 1 base and J by 7 bases, with 17 bases left in between. The CDR3 runs 16 residues. The V gene's germline CDR1 is MNHNS and CDR2 SASEGT. CDR3 nucleotide sequence: TGTGCCAGCAGTGAAGTTCTCCCCACTACGGGCAACACCATATATTTT. This translates into CASSEVLPTTGNTIYF.

V gene TRBV9 combines with J gene TRBJ2-3, with TRBD2 matching over 7 bases. Trimming removed 3 bases from V and 2 bases from J; junction bases left unmatched: 15. In germline, CDR1 is SGDLS, CDR2 YYNGEE. The CDR3 is 18 amino acids. This CDR3 reads CASSAARPGDYLTDTQYF. The CDR3 coding sequence is TGTGCCAGCAGCGCTGCCCGACCGGGGGACTACCTCACAGATACGCAGTATTTT. The full variable domain, rest sourced from reference TRBV9 and TRBJ2-3, is DSGVTQTPKHLITATGQRVTLRCSPRSGDLSVYWYQQSLDQGLQFLIQYYNGEERAKGNILERFSAQQFPDLHSELNLSSLELGDSALYFCASSAARPGDYLTDTQYFGPGTRLTVL.

The chain recombines TRBV6-5 with TRBJ1-2; no firm D call. CDR1 and CDR2 (germline): MNHEY, SVGAGI. The CDR3 runs to 13 residues. V lost 7 bases to trimming and J lost 4 bases, with 13 bases between them. For the CDR3, the DNA is TGTGCCAGCAAAGAGGGATTCAGCTATGGCTACACCTTC. Protein sequence: CASKEGFSYGYTF.

The gene calls are TRBV4-1 and TRBJ2-2, with 9 positions matching TRBD1. Germline loops: CDR1 MGHRA, CDR2 YSYEKL. The CDR3 has 17 residues. With 6 bases clipped from V and 8 bases from J, the junction kept 16 bases outside the gene matches. CDR3 region: CASRGDLPGQGTGELFF. As DNA, the CDR3 is TGCGCCAGCAGAGGAGACCTCCCGGGACAGGGAACAGGGGAGCTGTTTTTT.

The chain joins TRBV5-1 to TRBJ1-6; D remains ambiguous. V dropped 0 bases and J dropped 9 bases, with 13 bases sitting between them. This CDR3 has 15 amino acids. The germline CDR1 and CDR2 sequences are SGHRS and YFSETQ. CDR3 bases: TGCGCCAGCAGCTTGGAGGGCCAGTATGGTTCACCCCTCCACTTT. Residues: CASSLEGQYGSPLHF.

The chain combines TRBV5-5 with TRBJ2-7; 11 nucleotides align to TRBD2. There are 16 residues in the CDR3. The V segment lost 1 base and the J segment 2 bases; nucleotides outside the gene matches: 5. The germline gives CDR1 SGHKS, CDR2 YYEKEE (reference sequence). CDR3 coding DNA: TGTGCCAGCAGCTTGACTAGCGGGAGAGTCCCCTACGAGCAGTACTTC. Translated, it gives CASSLTSGRVPYEQYF. Full variable domain (remainder filled in from reference TRBV5-5 and TRBJ2-7): DAGVTQSPTHLIKTRGQQVTLRCSPISGHKSVSWYQQVLGQGPQFIFQYYEKEERGRGNFPDRFSARQFPNYSSELNVNALLLGDSALYLCASSLTSGRVPYEQYFGPGTRLTVT.

This clone has just one count. The CDR3 region is CSVSRGAQETQYF. DNA for the CDR3: TGCAGCGTCTCCCGGGGGGCCCAAGAGACCCAGTACTTC. The chain employs TRBV29-1 and TRBJ2-5; possibly TRBD2 for D (7 bases). Trimming took 6 bases from V and 1 from J, leaving 12 bases between them. Germline values: CDR1 SQVTM, CDR2 ANQGSEA. This CDR3 spans 13 amino acids.

This chain joins TRBV10-1 and TRBJ2-3; tentatively, D is TRBD2 (5 bases). The length of the CDR3 is 14 residues. V was shortened by 4 bases and J by 4 bases, with 12 bases between the two germline ends. From germline, CDR1 is WNHNN and CDR2 SYGVQD (reference sequence). CDR3 sequence reads: CASSVTSQADTQYF. CDR3 DNA sequence: TGCGCCAGCAGTGTAACTAGTCAAGCAGATACGCAGTATTTT.

The gene calls are TRBV5-1 and TRBJ1-2; D ambiguous. CDR1 is SGHRS, CDR2 YFSETQ, per germline. V was pared by 4 bases and J by 6 bases, with 13 bases between. The CDR3 is made up of 13 amino acids. CDR3 sequence (DNA): TGCGCCAGCAGCCCAGAACGAGGCCATGGCTACACCTTC. Protein product: CASSPERGHGYTF.

The chain recombines TRBV3-1 (or the pseudogene TRBV3-2) with TRBJ2-6, with 7 nucleotides matching TRBD1. Germline CDR1 LGHDT, CDR2 YNNKEL (reference sequence). Trimming took 1 base from V and 2 from J; bases not matched to a gene: 2. The CDR3 has 16 amino acids. The CDR3, as DNA: TGTGCCAGCAGCCAAGTGACAGGGCCTGGGGCCAACGTCCTGACTTTC. Protein sequence: CASSQVTGPGANVLTF.

The chain employs TRBV6-5 and TRBJ1-6; no clear D gene. This CDR3 is built from 13 residues. V gave up 4 bases and J gave up 9 bases, with 10 bases separating them. The V gene's germline CDR1 is MNHEY and CDR2 SVGAGI. The CDR3 sequence: CASSSGVPSPLHF. In DNA form, the CDR3 reads TGTGCCAGCAGTTCGGGTGTTCCTTCACCCCTCCACTTT.